The rows below give T cell receptor beta chains drawn from one sample of a study of blood T cells in healthy people across ages. TCRdb recomputed calls from the 5' RACE reads with MiXCR, one row per CDR3 protein. The sample consists of some 900,000 distinct CDR3 sequences, under 50% of them appearing once. The specimen sequenced was blood. The source of these receptors is a man younger than 45 in good health. CDR3s include the opening cysteine and the closing phenylalanine or tryptophan. A D gene is named only where the DNA matches it firmly. Not all rows give a size; the values are once, few, many and, for expanded clones, a class.

CDR3: CASSSLYQPQHF
DNA: TGTGCCAGCAGCTCCCTGTATCAGCCCCAGCATTTT
J: TRBJ1-5
D: .
V: TRBV7-9
size: .

CDR3: CATSEAGTLGGYTF
DNA: TGTGCCACCAGTGAGGCCGGGACTTTGGGAGGCTACACCTTC
J: TRBJ1-2
D: .
V: TRBV24-1
size: .

CDR3: CASSLTSGGFTDTQYF
DNA: TGTGCCAGCAGTTTGACTAGCGGGGGGTTCACAGATACGCAGTATTTT
J: TRBJ2-3
D: TRBD2
V: TRBV12-3/TRBV12-4
size: few

CDR3: CASSPTGLADTGELFF
DNA: TGTGCCAGCAGTCCGACCGGACTAGCGGACACCGGGGAGCTGTTTTTT
J: TRBJ2-2
D: TRBD2
V: TRBV12-3/TRBV12-4
size: .

CDR3: CATSRETSGYEQYF
DNA: TGTGCCACCAGCAGAGAAACTAGCGGGTACGAGCAGTACTTC
J: TRBJ2-7
D: TRBD2
V: TRBV15
size: .

CDR3: CSVVFSNSYEQYF
DNA: TGCAGCGTTGTCTTCTCGAACTCCTACGAGCAGTACTTC
J: TRBJ2-7
D: .
V: TRBV29-1
size: .

CDR3: CASSGRLPRTLHF
DNA: TGTGCCAGCAGCGGAAGACTACCGCGCACCCTCCACTTT
J: TRBJ1-6
D: .
V: TRBV5-6
size: .

CDR3: CASSYSTGAGEQFF
DNA: TGTGCCAGCAGTTACTCGACGGGGGCAGGCGAGCAGTTCTTC
J: TRBJ2-1
D: .
V: TRBV6-5
size: .

CDR3: CAREREAYEQYF
DNA: TGTGCCCGGGAGCGGGAGGCCTACGAGCAGTACTTC
J: TRBJ2-7
D: TRBD2
V: TRBV2
size: .

CDR3: CASRSGTLPQHF
DNA: TGTGCCAGCAGATCCGGGACACTCCCCCAGCATTTT
J: TRBJ1-5
D: .
V: TRBV28
size: many

CDR3: CSAREATGLSNTGELFF
DNA: TGCAGTGCTAGAGAGGCGACAGGCCTATCGAACACCGGGGAGCTGTTTTTT
J: TRBJ2-2
D: .
V: TRBV20-1
size: .

CDR3: CASSHSQGALLNTEAFF
DNA: TGTGCCAGCAGCCATTCACAGGGGGCCTTACTGAACACTGAAGCTTTCTTT
J: TRBJ1-1
D: TRBD1
V: TRBV14
size: .

CDR3: CASSLVVGQPQHF
DNA: TGTGCCAGCAGCTTGGTCGTGGGTCAGCCCCAGCATTTT
J: TRBJ1-5
D: .
V: TRBV7-2
size: .

CDR3: CASSLSPGQDYEQYF
DNA: TGTGCCAGCAGCTTAAGCCCGGGACAGGATTACGAGCAGTACTTC
J: TRBJ2-7
D: TRBD1
V: TRBV7-8
size: .

CDR3: CASSFEGTGVHEQFF
DNA: TGTGCCAGCAGTTTCGAAGGGACAGGGGTCCATGAGCAGTTCTTC
J: TRBJ2-1
D: TRBD1
V: TRBV28
size: once

CDR3: CASAAGTGEFGANVLTF
DNA: TGCGCTAGTGCCGCTGGGACAGGGGAATTTGGGGCCAACGTCCTGACTTTC
J: TRBJ2-6
D: TRBD1
V: TRBV12-5
size: .

CDR3: CASSPPRGGGMNEQFF
DNA: TGTGCCAGCAGCCCCCCTCGGGGGGGGGGAATGAATGAGCAGTTCTTC
J: TRBJ2-1
D: TRBD2
V: TRBV3-1
size: .

CDR3: CASSLVVRSENNEQFF
DNA: TGCGCCAGCAGCTTGGTAGTTCGGTCGGAAAACAATGAGCAGTTCTTC
J: TRBJ2-1
D: .
V: TRBV5-1
size: .

CDR3: CSASRSIAANTEAFF
DNA: TGCAGTGCTAGTCGAAGTATTGCAGCGAACACTGAAGCTTTCTTT
J: TRBJ1-1
D: .
V: TRBV20-1
size: .

CDR3: CSARGTSGIYEQYF
DNA: TGCAGTGCTAGAGGGACTAGCGGGATCTATGAGCAGTACTTC
J: TRBJ2-7
D: TRBD2
V: TRBV20-1
size: .

CDR3: CASSEYGGGPQETQYF
DNA: TGTGCCAGCAGTGAATATGGGGGGGGGCCTCAGGAGACCCAGTACTTC
J: TRBJ2-5
D: .
V: TRBV6-1
size: .

CDR3: CASSRLAGGSYEQYF
DNA: TGTGCCAGCAGCCGTCTAGCGGGGGGATCCTACGAGCAGTACTTC
J: TRBJ2-7
D: TRBD2
V: TRBV7-2
size: .

CDR3: CATSRGRANFNQPQHF
DNA: TGTGCCACGAGTCGGGGGAGGGCCAATTTCAATCAGCCCCAGCATTTT
J: TRBJ1-5
D: .
V: TRBV21-1
size: once

CDR3: CASSPEGGDNQPQHF
DNA: TGTGCCAGCAGTCCGGAGGGGGGCGACAATCAGCCCCAGCATTTT
J: TRBJ1-5
D: .
V: TRBV2
size: .

CDR3: CASSLTAGSSTDTQYF
DNA: TGTGCCAGCAGTTTAACGGCCGGATCTAGCACAGATACGCAGTATTTT
J: TRBJ2-3
D: .
V: TRBV27
size: many

CDR3: CAISADRANQPQHF
DNA: TGTGCCATCAGTGCTGACAGGGCCAATCAGCCCCAGCATTTT
J: TRBJ1-5
D: TRBD1
V: TRBV10-3
size: few

CDR3: CSVEVRGLRRTEAFF
DNA: TGCAGCGTTGAGGTTCGAGGGCTTCGAAGGACTGAAGCTTTCTTT
J: TRBJ1-1
D: .
V: TRBV29-1
size: .

CDR3: CASSAVPGQQETQYF
DNA: TGTGCCAGCAGCGCCGTACCGGGACAGCAAGAGACCCAGTACTTC
J: TRBJ2-5
D: TRBD1
V: TRBV11-1
size: .

CDR3: CASSYSTLAGGTRQYF
DNA: TGTGCCAGCAGTTACTCGACGTTAGCGGGGGGCACTCGGCAGTATTTT
J: TRBJ2-3
D: TRBD2
V: TRBV6-5
size: few

CDR3: CASTFGDGSYEQYF
DNA: TGTGCCAGCACTTTTGGGGACGGATCCTACGAGCAGTACTTC
J: TRBJ2-7
D: .
V: TRBV28
size: few